Each of the 7 T cell receptor beta chains below was sequenced from the same sample in a study of T-cell reconstitution after alpha-beta-depleted transplantation in children. TCRbeta library construction was performed incorporating unique molecular identifiers. TCRdb reanalysed the PCR reads using MiXCR and keeps one entry per CDR3 protein. The table records roughly 500,000 distinct CDR3 sequences, under 15% of them present only once. Source: PBMCs from the stem cell graft donor, taken from the stem cell graft. These receptors were obtained from a human donor who donated a stem cell graft to a child with combined immunodeficiency.

This clonotype was observed a handful of times. V and J are TRBV6-1 and TRBJ2-3; 8 nucleotides match TRBD2. This CDR3 contains 14 residues. Germline CDR1 reads MNHNS; CDR2 reads SASEGT. Trimming at V came to 7 bases and at J to 5 bases, leaving 8 bases not matched to a gene. CDR3 sequence: CASTSGGHGDTQYF. CDR3 coding DNA: TGTGCCAGCACCTCGGGGGGGCATGGAGATACGCAGTATTTT.

The chain joins TRBV18 to TRBJ2-5; possibly TRBD1 for D (5 bases). The CDR3 contains 15 residues. V dropped 1 base and J dropped 5 bases, with 14 bases sitting between them. The germline V gene has CDR1 KGHSH and CDR2 LQKENI. The CDR3 nucleotides are TGTGCCAGCTCACCACTTGGCAGGGTCGGCGAGACCCAGTACTTC. Its protein is CASSPLGRVGETQYF.

The gene calls are TRBV28 and TRBJ2-5; D remains ambiguous. V lost 6 bases to trimming and J lost 4 bases, with 12 bases between them. CDR1 and CDR2 from the germline V gene are MDHEN and SYDVKM. This CDR3 comprises 13 residues. CDR3 coding DNA: TGTGCCAGCAGCCCCAATGCTGCAGAGACCCAGTACTTC. Encoded protein: CASSPNAAETQYF.

This clonotype showed up just a few times. The chain joins TRBV6-5 to TRBJ2-7; D uncertain. The germline gives CDR1 MNHEY, CDR2 SVGAGI. This CDR3 spans 15 amino acids. V was trimmed by 0 bases and J by 1 base, leaving 10 bases between them. The DNA of the CDR3 is TGTGCCAGCAGTTACTCCCAACCCCAATCCTACGAGCAGTACTTC. This sequence encodes CASSYSQPQSYEQYF.

This clonotype was recorded many times. The chain combines TRBV10-3 with TRBJ2-3; D gene unclear. V was clipped by 6 bases and J by 1 base, with 14 bases between them. The CDR3 loop spans 15 amino acids. CDR1 is ENHRY, CDR2 SYGVKD, per germline. The DNA for the CDR3 is TGTGCCATCAGAGCCGGGCCTTCAGGCACAGATACGCAGTATTTT. Protein product: CAIRAGPSGTDTQYF.

The V call is TRBV7-8, the J call TRBJ2-7; 15 bases line up with TRBD2. The CDR3 runs 17 residues. The V and J ends lost 6 bases and 5 bases, in that order; junction bases with no gene match: 11. Germline-derived CDR1 and CDR2 are SGHVS and FQNEAQ. CDR3 coding DNA: TGTGCCAGCAGTTACGGACTAGCGGGAGGGCCGGTAGACGAGCAGTACTTC. This encodes CASSYGLAGGPVDEQYF.

This clonotype came up a few times. The CDR3 reads CASSTRAGATYEQYF. The CDR3 DNA follows: TGTGCCAGCTCAACGAGAGCGGGAGCAACCTACGAGCAGTACTTC. This chain connects TRBV18 to TRBJ2-7, with 8 bases that match TRBD2. The CDR3 consists of 15 residues. Per the germline V gene, CDR1 is KGHSH and CDR2 is LQKENI. Trimming cost V 5 bases and J 2 bases; bases outside gene matches: 8.